The present T cell receptor (beta chain) was sequenced within a study of T cell repertoires in cytomegalovirus infection. V lost 6 bases, J lost 5 bases, and 6 bases lay in between. CDR3 length: 11 residues. Germline V gives CDR1 MNHEY, CDR2 SMNVEV (reference sequence). This clonotype was observed many times. TCRdb called the reads again in MiXCR, with one record for every CDR3 protein. The table has some 77,000 distinct CDR3 sequences, around 3.5% seen once. Sequencing was done on a sample of PBMCs. The source of this sequence is a human donor in good health (CMV status not recorded). Some clones in this sample may be carry-over from other donors' samples. This chain links TRBV27 with TRBJ2-3; weak D call: TRBD1 (5 bases). CDR3 nucleotide sequence: TGTGCCAGCAGGCAGGGAGATACGCAGTATTTT. This gives the protein CASRQGDTQYF.